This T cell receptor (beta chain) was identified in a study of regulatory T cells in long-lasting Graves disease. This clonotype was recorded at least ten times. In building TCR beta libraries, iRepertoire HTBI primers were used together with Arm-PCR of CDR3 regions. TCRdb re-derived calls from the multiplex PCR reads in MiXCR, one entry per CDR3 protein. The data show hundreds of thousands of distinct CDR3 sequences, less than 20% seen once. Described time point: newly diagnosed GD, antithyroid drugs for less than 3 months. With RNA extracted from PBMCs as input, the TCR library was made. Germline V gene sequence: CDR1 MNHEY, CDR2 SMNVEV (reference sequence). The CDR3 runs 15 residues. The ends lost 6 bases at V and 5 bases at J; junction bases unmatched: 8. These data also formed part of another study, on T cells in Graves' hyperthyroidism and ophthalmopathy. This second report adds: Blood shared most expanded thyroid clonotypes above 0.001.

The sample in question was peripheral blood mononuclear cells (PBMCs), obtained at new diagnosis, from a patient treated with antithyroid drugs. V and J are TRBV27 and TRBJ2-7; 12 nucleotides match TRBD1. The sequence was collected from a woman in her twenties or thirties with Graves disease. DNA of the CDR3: TGTGCCAGCAGAAAAGCCGGGACAGGGGGCCACGAGCAGTACTTC. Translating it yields CASRKAGTGGHEQYF.